The TCR beta chain under discussion was sequenced for a study of Ad26.COV2.S vaccination and SARS-CoV-2 variants. Sample treatment: approximately 18 received Ad26.COV2.S at low or high dose, single or two shots; several received placebo; per-sample allocation not given. All samples were drawn on day 63, counting from the first vaccine or placebo injection. The CDR3 has 17 amino acids. Germline CDR1 reads LNHNV; CDR2 reads YYDKDF (reference sequence). Trimming stripped 1 base from V and 4 bases from J, with 19 bases between. Assay used: immunoSEQ multiplex PCR; TCRdb lists only in-frame clones, some missing. The sample lists about 460,000 clones, 80% to 90% occurring once.

This TCR came from a person between 18 and 60 years old who received the Ad26.COV2.S COVID-19 vaccine or a placebo. Sequences were derived from peripheral blood, sampled in a trial of Ad26.COV2.S vaccine versus placebo. The chain employs TRBV15 and TRBJ2-5; possibly TRBD1 for D (6 bases). CDR3 DNA: TGTGCCACCAGCAGAGGGGGGCGGTTCGAAACCTTAGAGACCCAGTACTTC. Translating it yields CATSRGGRFETLETQYF. Full variable domain (remainder filled in from reference TRBV15 and TRBJ2-5): DAMVIQNPRYQVTQFGKPVTLSCSQTLNHNVMYWYQQKSSQAPKLLFHYYDKDFNNEADTPDNFQSRRPNTSFCFLDIRSPGLGDTAMYLCATSRGGRFETLETQYFGPGTRLLVL.